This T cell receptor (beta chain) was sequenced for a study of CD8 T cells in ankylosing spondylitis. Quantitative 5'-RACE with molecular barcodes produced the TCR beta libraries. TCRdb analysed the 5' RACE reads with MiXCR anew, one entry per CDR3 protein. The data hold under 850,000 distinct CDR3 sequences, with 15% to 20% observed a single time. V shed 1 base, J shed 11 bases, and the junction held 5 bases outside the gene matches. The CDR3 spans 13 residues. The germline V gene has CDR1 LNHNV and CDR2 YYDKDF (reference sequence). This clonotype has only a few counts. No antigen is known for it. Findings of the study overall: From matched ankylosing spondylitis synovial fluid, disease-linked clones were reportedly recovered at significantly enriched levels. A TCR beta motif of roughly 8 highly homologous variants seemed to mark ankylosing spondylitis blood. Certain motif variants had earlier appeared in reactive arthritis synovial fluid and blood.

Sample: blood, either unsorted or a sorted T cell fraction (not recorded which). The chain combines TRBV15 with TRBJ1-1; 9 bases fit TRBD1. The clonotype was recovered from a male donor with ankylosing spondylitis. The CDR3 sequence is CATSRGTGVWAFF. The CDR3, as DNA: TGTGCCACCAGCAGAGGGACAGGGGTATGGGCTTTCTTT.